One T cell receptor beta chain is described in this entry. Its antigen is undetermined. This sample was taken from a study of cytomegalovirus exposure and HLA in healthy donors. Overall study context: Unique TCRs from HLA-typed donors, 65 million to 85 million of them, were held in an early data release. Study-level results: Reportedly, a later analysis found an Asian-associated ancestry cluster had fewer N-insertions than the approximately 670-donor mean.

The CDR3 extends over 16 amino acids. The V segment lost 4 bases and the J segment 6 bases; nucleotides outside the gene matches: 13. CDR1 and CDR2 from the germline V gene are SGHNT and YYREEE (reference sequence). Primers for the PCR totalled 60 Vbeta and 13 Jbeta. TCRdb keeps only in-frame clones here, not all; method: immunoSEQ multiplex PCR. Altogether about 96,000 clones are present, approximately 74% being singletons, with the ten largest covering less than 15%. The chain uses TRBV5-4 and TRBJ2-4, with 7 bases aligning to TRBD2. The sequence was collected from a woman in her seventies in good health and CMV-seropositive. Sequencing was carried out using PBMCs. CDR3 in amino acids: CASSPGGRSGVNIQYF. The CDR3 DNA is TGTGCCAGCAGCCCCGGGGGTCGGAGCGGGGTAAACATTCAGTACTTC.